The rows below give T cell receptor beta chains drawn from one sample of a study of blood T cell repertoires in COVID-19. The assay was immunoSEQ multiplex PCR, and TCRdb's table has in-frame clones only and misses some. The table lists approximately 190,000 clones, 70% to 90% of them singletons. What was sequenced was peripheral blood. The origin of the receptors is a woman in her 70s with active or convalescent COVID-19. Both conserved end residues are part of each CDR3. A D gene is named only where the DNA matches it firmly. Clone size is shown for a subset of rows, as once, few, many or a class of expanded clone.

j_call: TRBJ2-7; d_call: -; v_call: TRBV18; clone_size: -; cdr3_nt: TGTGCCAGCTCATCCGAGACTAGGTACGAGCAGTACTTC; cdr3_aa: CASSSETRYEQYF
j_call: TRBJ2-3; d_call: TRBD2; v_call: TRBV7-2; clone_size: -; cdr3_nt: TGTGCCAGCAGCAGCACTAGCGGGTCAAGCACAGATACGCAGTATTTT; cdr3_aa: CASSSTSGSSTDTQYF
j_call: TRBJ2-7; d_call: -; v_call: TRBV6-5; clone_size: few; cdr3_nt: TGTGCCAGCAGTTACTCGGGCAGGGGTGATTACGAGCAGTACTTC; cdr3_aa: CASSYSGRGDYEQYF
j_call: TRBJ2-4; d_call: -; v_call: TRBV28; clone_size: -; cdr3_nt: TGTGCCAGCAGTTCGTTGGGAGAACTAGCCAAAAACATTCAGTACTTC; cdr3_aa: CASSSLGELAKNIQYF
j_call: TRBJ2-2; d_call: TRBD1; v_call: TRBV6-6; clone_size: -; cdr3_nt: TGTGCCAGCAGCCCACAGGGGGCGGGCGGGGAGCTGTTTTTT; cdr3_aa: CASSPQGAGGELFF
j_call: TRBJ2-6; d_call: -; v_call: TRBV28; clone_size: once; cdr3_nt: TGTGCCAGCAGTCGTGAGTTCGGGGTTGGAGAGGGGGCCAACGTCCTGACTTTC; cdr3_aa: CASSREFGVGEGANVLTF
j_call: TRBJ1-1; d_call: TRBD1; v_call: TRBV5-1; clone_size: -; cdr3_nt: TGCGCCAGCAGCTCGAGAGGGGGCTGGAACACTGAAGCTTTCTTT; cdr3_aa: CASSSRGGWNTEAFF
j_call: TRBJ2-3; d_call: -; v_call: TRBV6-5; clone_size: -; cdr3_nt: TGTGCCAGCAGGGAGGGCCCGGGGGGCACAGATACGCAGTATTTT; cdr3_aa: CASREGPGGTDTQYF
j_call: TRBJ2-1; d_call: -; v_call: TRBV5-1; clone_size: once; cdr3_nt: TGCGCCAGCAGCTTGGGGACAGTCTCCTACAATGAGCAGTTCTTC; cdr3_aa: CASSLGTVSYNEQFF
j_call: TRBJ2-1; d_call: -; v_call: TRBV5-1; clone_size: -; cdr3_nt: TGCGCCAGCAGCTTGTTTTCAGGGTCCTACAATGAGCAGTTCTTC; cdr3_aa: CASSLFSGSYNEQFF
j_call: TRBJ2-6; d_call: TRBD1; v_call: TRBV2; clone_size: -; cdr3_nt: TGTGCCAGCAGTGCCGGACAGGGCCTGTCTTCTGGGGCCAACGTCCTGACTTTC; cdr3_aa: CASSAGQGLSSGANVLTF
j_call: TRBJ1-3; d_call: TRBD1; v_call: TRBV3-1/TRBV3-2; clone_size: -; cdr3_nt: TGTGCCAGCAGCCAGTGGGGACAGGTCCTCTCTGGAAACACCATATATTTT; cdr3_aa: CASSQWGQVLSGNTIYF
j_call: TRBJ2-2; d_call: -; v_call: TRBV29-1; clone_size: -; cdr3_nt: TGCAGCGTTGGAGGGAAGGGCACCGGGGAGCTGTTTTTT; cdr3_aa: CSVGGKGTGELFF
j_call: TRBJ1-3; d_call: -; v_call: TRBV6-5; clone_size: -; cdr3_nt: TGTGCCAGCAAGTCAGGGGTTAGCTCTGGAAACACCATATATTTT; cdr3_aa: CASKSGVSSGNTIYF
j_call: TRBJ1-2; d_call: TRBD1; v_call: TRBV7-2; clone_size: -; cdr3_nt: TGTGCCAGCAGCCTAACCATGACAGGGCCCCTTCATGGCTACACCTTC; cdr3_aa: CASSLTMTGPLHGYTF
j_call: TRBJ1-6; d_call: -; v_call: TRBV10-2; clone_size: -; cdr3_nt: TGCGCCACCCGGCCGGGGGGGAATTCACCCCTCCACTTT; cdr3_aa: CATRPGGNSPLHF
j_call: TRBJ2-4; d_call: -; v_call: TRBV19; clone_size: -; cdr3_nt: TGTGCCAGTAGTTCAAGCTCCGGAGATGGCATTCAGTACTTC; cdr3_aa: CASSSSSGDGIQYF
j_call: TRBJ1-2; d_call: -; v_call: TRBV19; clone_size: -; cdr3_nt: TGTGCCAGTTCGGGGGGGTGGAACTATGGCTACACCTTC; cdr3_aa: CASSGGWNYGYTF
j_call: TRBJ2-1; d_call: -; v_call: TRBV7-9; clone_size: -; cdr3_nt: TGTGCCAGCAGCCCTCTTGGGGGGAGCTCCTACAATGAGCAGTTCTTC; cdr3_aa: CASSPLGGSSYNEQFF
j_call: TRBJ2-7; d_call: -; v_call: TRBV18; clone_size: -; cdr3_nt: TGTGCCAGCTCACCAGACAGCTCCTACGAGCAGTACTTC; cdr3_aa: CASSPDSSYEQYF
j_call: TRBJ1-1; d_call: TRBD1; v_call: TRBV5-6; clone_size: -; cdr3_nt: TGTGCCAGCAGCCGAAAAGCCGGGACAGGGGTTAGGACTGAAGCTTTCTTT; cdr3_aa: CASSRKAGTGVRTEAFF
j_call: TRBJ1-6; d_call: TRBD1; v_call: TRBV7-9; clone_size: -; cdr3_nt: TGTGCCAGCAGCTTCACCGGGACAGGGGGCCTAATCTATAATTCACCCCTCCACTTT; cdr3_aa: CASSFTGTGGLIYNSPLHF
j_call: TRBJ2-7; d_call: -; v_call: TRBV28; clone_size: -; cdr3_nt: TGTGCCAGCAGTTTGGGGCAGGGAAACGGCGAGCAGTACTTC; cdr3_aa: CASSLGQGNGEQYF
j_call: TRBJ1-2; d_call: -; v_call: TRBV12-3/TRBV12-4; clone_size: -; cdr3_nt: TGTGCCAGCAGTTCTCAGGGGCACTCTGGCTACACCTTC; cdr3_aa: CASSSQGHSGYTF
j_call: TRBJ1-2; d_call: TRBD1; v_call: TRBV3-1/TRBV3-2; clone_size: -; cdr3_nt: TGTGCCAGCAGCCAAGGGGGGCAGGGGGCGTCATACTATGGCTACACCTTC; cdr3_aa: CASSQGGQGASYYGYTF
j_call: TRBJ2-7; d_call: TRBD2; v_call: TRBV5-6; clone_size: -; cdr3_nt: TGTGCCAGCAGCCTACGGACGCGGGGGGAGCAGTACTTC; cdr3_aa: CASSLRTRGEQYF
j_call: TRBJ2-3; d_call: TRBD1; v_call: TRBV5-4; clone_size: once; cdr3_nt: TGTGCCAGCAGCTTGGACAGGGGGACAGATACGCAGTATTTT; cdr3_aa: CASSLDRGTDTQYF
j_call: TRBJ1-1; d_call: TRBD1; v_call: TRBV28; clone_size: -; cdr3_nt: TGTGCCAGCAGTTTGGACAGGGGGCGGTACACTGAAGCTTTCTTT; cdr3_aa: CASSLDRGRYTEAFF
j_call: TRBJ2-5; d_call: TRBD1; v_call: TRBV24-1; clone_size: once; cdr3_nt: TGTGCCCCGCGGACAGGACCGACCCAAGAGACCCAGTACTTC; cdr3_aa: CAPRTGPTQETQYF
j_call: TRBJ2-1; d_call: -; v_call: TRBV3-1/TRBV3-2; clone_size: -; cdr3_nt: TGTGCCAGCAGCCCAGGGACTGCTGGGTACAATGAGCAGTTCTTC; cdr3_aa: CASSPGTAGYNEQFF
j_call: TRBJ2-2; d_call: TRBD1; v_call: TRBV18; clone_size: -; cdr3_nt: TGTGCCAGCTCCGAGGGACAGGGCGCGAACACCGGGGAGCTGTTTTTT; cdr3_aa: CASSEGQGANTGELFF
j_call: TRBJ2-3; d_call: -; v_call: TRBV14; clone_size: -; cdr3_nt: TGTGCCAGCAGCCAAGATAAAGGTCGACTGCAAACAGATACGCAGTATTTT; cdr3_aa: CASSQDKGRLQTDTQYF
j_call: TRBJ2-2; d_call: -; v_call: TRBV6-1; clone_size: few; cdr3_nt: TGTGCCAGCAGTGAAGTAACTGACACCGGGGAGCTGTTTTTT; cdr3_aa: CASSEVTDTGELFF
j_call: TRBJ1-2; d_call: TRBD1; v_call: TRBV6-5; clone_size: many; cdr3_nt: TGTGCCAGCAGTAGCCCCGGACAGGTGGGGTATGGCTACACCTTC; cdr3_aa: CASSSPGQVGYGYTF
j_call: TRBJ2-7; d_call: TRBD2; v_call: TRBV27; clone_size: -; cdr3_nt: TGTGCCAGCGGCGGGACAAGGGCTAGCGGGAGGTACGAGCAGTACTTC; cdr3_aa: CASGGTRASGRYEQYF
j_call: TRBJ2-3; d_call: TRBD2; v_call: TRBV19; clone_size: -; cdr3_nt: TGTGCCAGTAGTCTCCTAGCGGGGCGCACAGATACGCAGTATTTT; cdr3_aa: CASSLLAGRTDTQYF
j_call: TRBJ2-1; d_call: TRBD1; v_call: TRBV5-5; clone_size: once; cdr3_nt: TGTGCCAGCAGCGCCATGCCCGGGACAGGGGGGTCGAATGAGCAGTTCTTC; cdr3_aa: CASSAMPGTGGSNEQFF
j_call: TRBJ2-7; d_call: TRBD1; v_call: TRBV2; clone_size: -; cdr3_nt: TGTGCCAGCACCCGAGACAGGGGGAGAGGCTACGAGCAGTACTTC; cdr3_aa: CASTRDRGRGYEQYF
j_call: TRBJ2-7; d_call: -; v_call: TRBV13; clone_size: -; cdr3_nt: TGTGCCAGCAGCGCTTCCCGGGGTAGCTGGAACGAGCAGTACTTC; cdr3_aa: CASSASRGSWNEQYF
j_call: TRBJ1-1; d_call: -; v_call: TRBV2; clone_size: -; cdr3_nt: TGTGCCAGCATGAGGCAGGGGTATACTGAAGCTTTCTTT; cdr3_aa: CASMRQGYTEAFF
j_call: TRBJ2-5; d_call: TRBD1; v_call: TRBV7-9; clone_size: -; cdr3_nt: TGTGCCAGCAGCTTAGCCCCCGGACAGGGTACGGAGACCCAGTACTTC; cdr3_aa: CASSLAPGQGTETQYF
j_call: TRBJ2-7; d_call: -; v_call: TRBV7-2; clone_size: -; cdr3_nt: TGTGCCAGCAGCCGCTCTTTTCGGGGGAGTAACGAGCAGTACTTC; cdr3_aa: CASSRSFRGSNEQYF
j_call: TRBJ1-1; d_call: -; v_call: TRBV5-1; clone_size: -; cdr3_nt: TGCGCCAGCAGCGCCGACCGGGGTCTAGGCACTGAAGCTTTCTTT; cdr3_aa: CASSADRGLGTEAFF
j_call: TRBJ2-7; d_call: TRBD1; v_call: TRBV28; clone_size: -; cdr3_nt: TGTGCCAGCAGTGCGGGGGACAGGGCTAGATACGAGCAGTACTTC; cdr3_aa: CASSAGDRARYEQYF
j_call: TRBJ2-3; d_call: TRBD2; v_call: TRBV11-2; clone_size: -; cdr3_nt: TGTGCCAGCAGCCCCTCCGGGAGGGCCGTAGATACGCAGTATTTT; cdr3_aa: CASSPSGRAVDTQYF
j_call: TRBJ1-2; d_call: -; v_call: TRBV10-1; clone_size: -; cdr3_nt: TGCGCCAGCAGTTCGACACCGAGCTATGGCTACACCTTC; cdr3_aa: CASSSTPSYGYTF
j_call: TRBJ1-2; d_call: TRBD1; v_call: TRBV9; clone_size: -; cdr3_nt: TGTGCCAGCAGCGTAGGAGAGGACAGGGCGGGTGGCTACACCTTC; cdr3_aa: CASSVGEDRAGGYTF
j_call: TRBJ2-1; d_call: -; v_call: TRBV7-2; clone_size: -; cdr3_nt: TGTGCCAGCAGCTTACGAGTTTCGGTTAACGAGCAGTTCTTC; cdr3_aa: CASSLRVSVNEQFF
j_call: TRBJ1-5; d_call: -; v_call: TRBV10-2; clone_size: -; cdr3_nt: TGCGCCAGCAGTGAGCTAAGGGGGGGAGGGGCTCAGCCCCAGCATTTT; cdr3_aa: CASSELRGGGAQPQHF
j_call: TRBJ2-2; d_call: TRBD1; v_call: TRBV5-6; clone_size: -; cdr3_nt: TGTGCCAGCAGCTTCCGGGGACAGGGGTCCGGGGAGCTGTTTTTT; cdr3_aa: CASSFRGQGSGELFF
j_call: TRBJ1-6; d_call: TRBD1; v_call: TRBV4-1; clone_size: -; cdr3_nt: TGCGCCAGCAGCCAAGTTCCGGGACAGGGGGCTTCACCCCTTCACTTT; cdr3_aa: CASSQVPGQGASPLHF
j_call: TRBJ2-7; d_call: -; v_call: TRBV24-1; clone_size: -; cdr3_nt: TGTGCCACCAATGGGTTTACGGGGCAGTACTTC; cdr3_aa: CATNGFTGQYF
j_call: TRBJ2-1; d_call: TRBD2; v_call: TRBV10-3; clone_size: -; cdr3_nt: TGTGCCATCAGTGAGTATTTACCCGGGACTAGCAATGAGCAGTTCTTC; cdr3_aa: CAISEYLPGTSNEQFF